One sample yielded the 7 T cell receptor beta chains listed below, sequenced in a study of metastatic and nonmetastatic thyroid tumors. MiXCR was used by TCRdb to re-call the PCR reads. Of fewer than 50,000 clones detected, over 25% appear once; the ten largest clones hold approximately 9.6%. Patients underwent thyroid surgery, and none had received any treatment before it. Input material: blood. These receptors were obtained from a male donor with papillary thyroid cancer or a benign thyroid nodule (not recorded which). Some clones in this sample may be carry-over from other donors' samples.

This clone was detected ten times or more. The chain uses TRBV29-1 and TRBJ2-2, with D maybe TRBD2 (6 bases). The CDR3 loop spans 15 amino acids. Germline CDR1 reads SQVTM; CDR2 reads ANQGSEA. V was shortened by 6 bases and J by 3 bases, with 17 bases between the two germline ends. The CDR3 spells CSVKTGTSDTGELFF. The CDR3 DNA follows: TGCAGCGTCAAAACCGGGACTTCGGACACCGGGGAGCTGTTTTTT.

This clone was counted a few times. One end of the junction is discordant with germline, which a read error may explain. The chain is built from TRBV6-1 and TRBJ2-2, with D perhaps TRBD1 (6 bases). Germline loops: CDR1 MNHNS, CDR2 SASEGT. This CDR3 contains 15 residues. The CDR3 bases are TGTGCCAGCAGCCACAGGGCCCCCTTCACCGTGGAGCTGTTTTTT. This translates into CASSHRAPFTVELFF.

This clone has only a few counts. The CDR3 is CASSNLANKGWRFF. CDR3 DNA sequence: TGTGCCAGCAGCAACCTGGCGAATAAGGGGTGGAGGTTCTTC. The chain uses TRBV12-3 or TRBV12-4 and TRBJ2-1, with a weak D call TRBD1 (5 bases). V gave up 6 bases and J gave up 15 bases, with 24 bases separating them. The CDR3 sequence is 14 residues long.

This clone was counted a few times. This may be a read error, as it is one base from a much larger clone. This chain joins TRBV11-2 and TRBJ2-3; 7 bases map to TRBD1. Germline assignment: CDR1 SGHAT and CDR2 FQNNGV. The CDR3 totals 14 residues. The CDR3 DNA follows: TGTGTCAGCAGCTTACGAGGGGGCTGGGATACGCAGTATTTT. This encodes CVSSLRGGWDTQYF.

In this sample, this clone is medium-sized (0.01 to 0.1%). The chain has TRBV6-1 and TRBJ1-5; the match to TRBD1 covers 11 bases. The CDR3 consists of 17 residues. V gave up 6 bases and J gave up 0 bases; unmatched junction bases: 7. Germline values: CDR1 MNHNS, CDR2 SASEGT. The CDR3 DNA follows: TGTGCCAGCAGGGGGACAGGGGGAAGTTATAGCAATCAGCCCCAGCATTTT. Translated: CASRGTGGSYSNQPQHF.

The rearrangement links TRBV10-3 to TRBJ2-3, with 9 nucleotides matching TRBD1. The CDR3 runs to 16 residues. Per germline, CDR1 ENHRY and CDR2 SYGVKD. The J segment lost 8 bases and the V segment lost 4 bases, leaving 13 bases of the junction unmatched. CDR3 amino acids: CAISGPGQGPSVTQYF. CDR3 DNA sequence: TGTGCCATCAGTGGTCCGGGACAGGGCCCCTCAGTTACGCAGTATTTT.

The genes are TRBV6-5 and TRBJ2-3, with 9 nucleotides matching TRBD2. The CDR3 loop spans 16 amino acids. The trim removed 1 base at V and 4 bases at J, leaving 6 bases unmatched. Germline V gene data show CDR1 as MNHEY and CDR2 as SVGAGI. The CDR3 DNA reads TGTGCCAGCAGTTACTACACTAGCGGGTCAGCAGATACGCAGTATTTT. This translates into CASSYYTSGSADTQYF.